A single TCR beta chain is shown here with its context. Its target is not known. Germline CDR1 and CDR2: SNHLY and FYNNEI. CDR3 size: 12 residues. Between the trimmed V and J ends, which lost 3 bases and 8 bases, there was a span of 11 bases. The assay used deep level. The assay was immunoSEQ multiplex PCR, and TCRdb's table has in-frame clones only and misses some. The repertoire holds approximately 2,000,000 clones, with around 90% as singletons. The sample originates from a study of shared clonotypes between healthy human individuals. Donors, healthy HIV-negative adults, lacked recent acute infections or vaccinations. The study's findings and limits: Limited genetic and exposure-history diversity came from having few donors.

Material for sequencing was naive CD4+ T cells from PBMCs. Subset meaning: CD45RA+ positively selected. The V and J genes are TRBV2 and TRBJ2-7; D may match TRBD1 or TRBD2 (5 bases each). The receptor was isolated from a man aged 18 to 29 in good health. Some clones in this sample may be carry-over from other donors' samples. The CDR3 bases are TGTGCCAGCAGTGAGGGGCTAGCCAAGCAGTACTTC. The encoded protein is CASSEGLAKQYF. Drawing the rest from reference TRBV2 and TRBJ2-7, the complete variable domain is EPEVTQTPSHQVTQMGQEVILRCVPISNHLYFYWYRQILGQKVEFLVSFYNNEISEKSEIFDDQFSVERPDGSNFTLKIRSTKLEDSAMYFCASSEGLAKQYFGPGTRLTVT.